The 2 T cell receptor beta chains listed next were all sequenced from one sample in a study of blood T cell repertoires in COVID-19. The data were produced by immunoSEQ multiplex PCR, yet TCRdb's version contains in-frame clones alone and is incomplete. The sample lists about 280,000 clones, approximately 90% occurring once. The sequencing sample was made of PBMCs or T cells enriched from blood (not recorded which). The receptors were sampled from a man between 40 and 49 years old who had been exposed to COVID-19.

The V gene is TRBV28, the J gene TRBJ1-6; 9 bases agree with TRBD1. Germline V lookup: CDR1 MDHEN, CDR2 SYDVKM. CDR3 length: 15 residues. Trimming removed 7 bases from V and 6 bases from J; junction bases left unmatched: 7. This CDR3 reads CASKGDREFNSPLHF. The CDR3 DNA reads TGTGCCAGCAAGGGGGACAGGGAATTTAATTCACCCCTCCACTTT.

The V gene is TRBV7-8, the J gene TRBJ2-7; 7 bases are shared with TRBD1. The V gene end was trimmed by 1 base and the J gene end by 0 bases; junction bases not matched to a gene: 9. This CDR3 has 17 amino acids. Germline values: CDR1 SGHVS, CDR2 FQNEAQ. CDR3 in amino acids: CASSLGLGTVSSYEQYF. CDR3 in DNA: TGTGCCAGCAGCTTAGGACTGGGGACAGTGAGCTCCTACGAGCAGTACTTC.